This TCR beta chain was profiled in a study of technical replicates of blood from a few donors. The CDR3 has 16 residues. V was pared by 5 bases and J by 2 bases, with 18 bases between. CDR1 is SGHAT, CDR2 FQNNGV, per germline. The repertoire was sequenced with immunoSEQ multiplex PCR; TCRdb's copy has only in-frame clones and lacks some. The sample records around 57,000 clones, about 95% being singletons. The gene calls are TRBV11-2 and TRBJ1-2, with a weak D call TRBD1 (5 bases). The TCR sequence derives from a human donor in good health. The sample taken for sequencing was T cells isolated from PBMCs. CDR3 protein: CASSPNLWGGNYGYTF. The CDR3 DNA sequence: TGTGCCAGCAGCCCCAACCTTTGGGGGGGGAACTATGGCTACACCTTC.